Here is one T cell receptor (beta chain) with its context. Its antigen is not identified. TCRdb re-analysed the reads in MiXCR, keeping a single row per CDR3 protein. The sample contains 370,000 or so distinct CDR3 sequences, around a third of which appear only once. These data belong to a study of T cell repertoires in cytomegalovirus infection. The CDR3 has 15 amino acids. Trimming left V 6 bases short and J 4 bases short, with 19 bases between. From germline, CDR1 is MDHEN and CDR2 SYDVKM. Specimen: cultured PBMCs, collected from culture after CMV antigen stimulation. The gene calls are TRBV28 and TRBJ2-7, with D uncertain. The clonotype originates from a human donor in good health (CMV status not recorded). Some clones in this sample may be carry-over from other donors' samples. The CDR3 coding sequence is TGTGCCAGCAGAGGCCAGTCGGGTAGCCGTTACGAGCAGTACTTC. Its protein product is CASRGQSGSRYEQYF. Together with reference TRBV28 and TRBJ2-7, the CDR3 gives the full variable domain: DVKVTQSSRYLVKRTGEKVFLECVQDMDHENMFWYRQDPGLGLRLIYFSYDVKMKEKGDIPEGYSVSREKKERFSLILESASTNQTSMYLCASRGQSGSRYEQYFGPGTRLTVT.